This T cell receptor beta chain was recovered during a study of blood T cell repertoires in COVID-19. Original processing methods: From reference gene primer amplification, estimates of nucleated cell counts were derived. Sequencing was performed with immunoSEQ multiplex PCR; in TCRdb, only in-frame clones are kept and a portion is missing. V, J and clone size derive from that table, while D and trimming were established from the DNA sequence. The sample records 75,000 to 90,000 clones, 83% being singletons. V was trimmed by 2 bases and J by 0 bases, leaving 5 bases between them. The CDR3 is 14 residues long. The germline V gene has CDR1 MNHNY and CDR2 SVGAGI (reference sequence).

This receptor was obtained from a human donor in a cohort sampled during active COVID-19. The sample was peripheral blood. The genes are TRBV6-6 and TRBJ1-5; D ambiguous. The CDR3: CASSYKPSNQPQHF. CDR3 in DNA: TGTGCCAGCAGTTACAAGCCTAGCAATCAGCCCCAGCATTTT.